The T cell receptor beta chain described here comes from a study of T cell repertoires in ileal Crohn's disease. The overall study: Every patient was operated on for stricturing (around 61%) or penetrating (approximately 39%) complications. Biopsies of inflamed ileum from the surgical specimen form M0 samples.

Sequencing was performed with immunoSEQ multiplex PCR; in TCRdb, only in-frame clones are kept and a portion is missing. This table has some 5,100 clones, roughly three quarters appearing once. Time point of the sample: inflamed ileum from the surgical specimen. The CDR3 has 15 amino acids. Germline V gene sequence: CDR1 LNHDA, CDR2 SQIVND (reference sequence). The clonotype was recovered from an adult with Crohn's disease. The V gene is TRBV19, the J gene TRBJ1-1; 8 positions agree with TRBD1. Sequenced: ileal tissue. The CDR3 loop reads CAALAGTGLFRKAFF. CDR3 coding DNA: TGTGCAGCCCTCGCCGGGACAGGACTTTTCCGTAAAGCTTTCTTT.